These 21 T cell receptor beta chains came from one sample sequenced in a study of tumor-infiltrating lymphocytes in primary liver carcinoma. The researchers produced TCR beta cDNA from roughly 500 ng total RNA with a constant-region primer. Three-round nested multiplex PCR performed with slightly modified ARM-PCR produced the TCR beta libraries. For roughly 11 cycles apiece, the opening two PCR rounds ran with TRBV1-TRBV30 forward primers and a C-beta reverse primer. A single record per CDR3 protein comes from TCRdb applying MiXCR to the multiplex PCR reads. The repertoire holds fewer than 400,000 distinct CDR3 sequences, with almost 60% as singletons. The researchers obtained blood RNA from unsorted whole blood and also extracted germline DNA. The sample was peripheral blood. These receptors were obtained from a woman in her twenties or thirties with primary liver carcinoma and hepatitis B virus infection.

This clonotype was recorded once. This sequence may be a read error, since a much larger clone differs from it by one base. The CDR3 ends on some other residue instead of the conserved phenylalanine or tryptophan, so this is likely a read error. This chain links TRBV29-1 with TRBJ1-5, with 7 bases matching TRBD1. The J segment lost 4 bases and the V segment lost 5 bases, leaving 2 bases of the junction unmatched. The CDR3 is 12 amino acids. Germline CDR1 SQVTM, CDR2 ANQGSEA. The CDR3 DNA sequence: TGCAGCGTTAGACAGGGAAATCAGCCCCAGCATTAT. This codes for CSVRQGNQPQHY.

The chain recombines TRBV29-1 with TRBJ1-1; 10 bases agree with TRBD1. J was trimmed by 2 bases and V by 4 bases; bases with no gene match: 4. Germline CDR1 and CDR2: SQVTM and ANQGSEA. The CDR3 contains 14 residues. CDR3 sequence reads: CSVARQGANTEAFF. Here the CDR3 DNA reads TGCAGCGTTGCGCGACAGGGGGCTAACACTGAAGCTTTCTTT.

J is TRBJ1-1 and V is TRBV4-1; tentative D call: TRBD1 (5 bases). The CDR3 consists of 17 residues. V was clipped by 3 bases and J by 0 bases, with 17 bases between them. Per germline, CDR1 MGHRA and CDR2 YSYEKL. CDR3 in DNA: TGCGCCAGCAGCCACCGGGACCTTCGAAACATGAACACTGAAGCTTTCTTT. As protein: CASSHRDLRNMNTEAFF.

The chain recombines TRBV4-3 with TRBJ2-3; possibly TRBD2 for D (5 bases). The CDR3 totals 14 residues. The germline V and J ends were trimmed by 0 bases and 8 bases, with 12 bases remaining between them. Germline CDR1 and CDR2: LGHNA and YSLEER. Written as DNA, the CDR3 is TGCGCCAGCAGCCAAGAGCGAAGAGGAGGTACGCAGTATTTT. Translation gives CASSQERRGGTQYF.

This sequence joins TRBV2 and TRBJ2-5; unclear D gene. The germline V gene encodes CDR1 SNHLY and CDR2 FYNNEI. V was cut by 1 base and J by 3 bases, with 9 bases left in between. This CDR3 has 14 amino acids. The chain's CDR3 is CASSEGSLKETQYF. CDR3 in DNA: TGTGCCAGCAGTGAAGGCTCCTTAAAAGAGACCCAGTACTTC.

This clonotype has just a few counts. The chain joins TRBV4-1 to TRBJ1-1; 11 bases map to TRBD1. From germline, CDR1 is MGHRA and CDR2 YSYEKL. With 0 bases clipped from V and 5 bases from J, the junction kept 2 bases outside the gene matches. This CDR3 comprises 15 residues. CDR3 protein: CASSQEGTGGTEAFF. CDR3 bases: TGCGCCAGCAGCCAAGAAGGGACAGGGGGTACTGAAGCTTTCTTT.

Concerning this clonotype itself: Just one base apart from a much larger clone, this may be a read error. The V and J genes are TRBV29-1 and TRBJ1-1, with a tentative D call TRBD1 (6 bases). The germline gives CDR1 SQVTM, CDR2 ANQGSEA. This CDR3 spans 13 amino acids. Deletions cut 7 bases from V and 7 bases from J, with 19 bases between. Here the CDR3 DNA reads TGCAGCGATGATACAGGGAAGGGCATTGAAGCTTTCTTT. Residues: CSDDTGKGIEAFF.

As for this clonotype: The junction and the germline gene differ at one end; a read error may be behind it. This chain links TRBV6-1 with TRBJ1-5; TRBD1 agrees at 8 bases. The V gene's germline CDR1 is MNHNS and CDR2 SASEGT. The CDR3 is 16 residues long. The CDR3 spells CASSELPRGLGQPRHF. The CDR3 DNA sequence: TGTGCCAGCAGTGAACTTCCCAGGGGGCTGGGTCAGCCCCGGCATTTT.

The V call is TRBV11-1, the J call TRBJ2-3; possible D gene TRBD1, 6 bases. The CDR3 runs 15 residues. Germline V gives CDR1 SGHAT, CDR2 FQDESV (reference sequence). The ends were cut back, 10 bases at V and 0 bases at J, with 17 bases in the middle. CDR3 amino acids: CAKSWSQGSTDTQYF. CDR3 nucleotide sequence: TGTGCCAAGAGCTGGTCACAGGGAAGCACAGATACGCAGTATTTT.

The CDR3 DNA follows: TGTGCCAGCTCTTCGACAATCCAAACTGAAGCTTTCTTT. Its protein is CASSSTIQTEAFF. The chain recombines TRBV11-3 with TRBJ1-1, with D uncertain. The germline V gene encodes CDR1 SGHNT and CDR2 YENEEA. CDR3 length: 13 amino acids. The ends were cut back, 8 bases at V and 5 bases at J, with 15 bases in the middle.

This clonotype was observed many times. The genes are TRBV29-1 and TRBJ2-7; D is perhaps TRBD1 or TRBD2 (5 bases each). This CDR3 contains 13 residues. From germline, CDR1 is SQVTM and CDR2 ANQGSEA. Trimming stripped 3 bases from V and 3 bases from J, with 12 bases between. CDR3 in amino acids: CSVDRDGIYEQYF. CDR3 nucleotide sequence: TGCAGCGTTGATCGGGACGGGATCTACGAGCAGTACTTC.

This clonotype appeared many times. V usage is TRBV6-5 and J usage is TRBJ2-7, with a weak D call TRBD1 (5 bases). Germline-derived CDR1 and CDR2 are MNHEY and SVGAGI. Trimming removed 2 bases from V and 2 bases from J, with 13 bases in between. The CDR3 is made up of 15 amino acids. The CDR3 region is CASSYMQGLAYEQYF. CDR3 bases: TGTGCCAGCAGTTACATGCAGGGCCTTGCCTACGAGCAGTACTTC.

Regarding this clonotype: At one end the junction does not follow the germline gene, possibly because of a read error. The chain recombines TRBV6-1 with TRBJ1-2; D is uncertain. CDR1 and CDR2 from the germline V gene are MNHNS and SASEGT. The CDR3 runs to 14 residues. The DNA for the CDR3 is TGTGACAGCAGTCTCCTGACACTCGGTGGGGGCTACACCTTC. Translating gives CDSSLLTLGGGYTF.

The chain joins TRBV4-3 to TRBJ2-1; D remains ambiguous. The germline CDR1 and CDR2 sequences are LGHNA and YSLEER. This CDR3 comprises 15 residues. V was cut by 3 bases and J by 6 bases, with 15 bases left in between. DNA of the CDR3: TGCGCCAGCAGCCACGTAGAGGAGACCTCCAATGAGCAGTTCTTC. Amino acid sequence: CASSHVEETSNEQFF.

This clonotype was seen once. A much larger clonotype is one base distant, so this may be a read error. The rearrangement uses TRBV29-1 and TRBJ2-6; no definite D call. This CDR3 comprises 12 residues. Germline CDR1 SQVTM, CDR2 ANQGSEA. As DNA, the CDR3 is TGCAACGTTGGTGCTGGGGCCAACGTCCTGACTTTC. It encodes CNVGAGANVLTF.

The J gene is TRBJ2-7, the V gene TRBV15; possibly TRBD2 for D (5 bases). Germline V gives CDR1 LNHNV, CDR2 YYDKDF (reference sequence). V lost 0 bases and J 2 bases, leaving 14 bases between the germline ends. The CDR3 length is 16 residues. The CDR3 DNA reads TGTGCCACCAGCAGAGAACCGGGATCGAGCCCCTACGAGCAGTACTTC. This gives the protein CATSREPGSSPYEQYF.

The chain recombines TRBV7-6 with TRBJ2-5; no reliable D call. Germline-derived CDR1 and CDR2 are SGHVS and FNYEAQ. V lost 3 bases to trimming and J lost 2 bases, with 10 bases between them. This CDR3 region has 14 residues. CDR3 region: CASSLSPDQETQYF. As DNA, the CDR3 is TGTGCCAGCAGCTTGTCCCCGGATCAAGAGACCCAGTACTTC.

In regard to this clonotype: A read error is possible here, since a much larger clone lies one base away. V gene TRBV29-1 combines with J gene TRBJ2-3; possibly TRBD2 for D (5 bases). Per the germline V gene, CDR1 is SQVTM and CDR2 is ANQGSEA. The CDR3 is 12 amino acids. This CDR3 is CGGSGSTDTQYF. CDR3 bases: TGCGGCGGGTCGGGTAGCACAGATACGCAGTATTTT.

A remark on this clonotype: At one boundary the junction diverges from the germline segment, which might be a read error. The J gene is TRBJ2-7, the V gene TRBV11-2; a possible D gene is TRBD1 (5 bases). The length of the CDR3 is 13 residues. Per the germline V gene, CDR1 is SGHAT and CDR2 is FQNNGV. The CDR3 region has the DNA TGTGCCACCAGCTTAGAACAGACAGAGAGACAGTACTTC. Residues: CATSLEQTERQYF.

This clonotype appeared a few times. CDR3 coding DNA: TGTGCCAGCACCAAGCCGGGACAGAATCAGCCCCAGCATTTT. Residues: CASTKPGQNQPQHF. The chain is built from TRBV12-3 or TRBV12-4 and TRBJ1-5, with 7 bases that match TRBD1. CDR3 length: 14 residues. The ends lost 7 bases at V and 4 bases at J; junction bases unmatched: 7.

The chain joins TRBV10-3 to TRBJ2-7; D is unresolved. V was pared by 3 bases and J by 5 bases, with 5 bases between. Germline V gene sequence: CDR1 ENHRY, CDR2 SYGVKD. This CDR3 contains 11 residues. DNA for the CDR3: TGTGCCATCAGTGATGGGAACGAGCAGTACTTC. This translates into CAISDGNEQYF.